Listed here are 2 T cell receptor beta chains from one sample, sequenced in a study of post-analysis software for immune sequencing data. Study conclusions and caveats: Compared with controls, patients had more of roughly five TRBV segments, including TRBV5-6, TRBV5-1 and TRBV20-1.

No cognate antigen is known for these TCRs. The library was made from cDNA and included unique molecular identifiers. One entry per CDR3 protein results from TCRdb running MiXCR on the PCR reads. The table lists 700,000 to 900,000 distinct CDR3 sequences, 46% of them singletons. The material sequenced was blood. The receptors originated from a girl between 5 and 17 years old with multiple sclerosis.

This clonotype was found a few times. This chain links TRBV7-8 with TRBJ2-7; 11 bases match TRBD2. The CDR3 runs 19 residues. The V gene's germline CDR1 is SGHVS and CDR2 FQNEAQ. Germline trimming cut 4 bases from V and 12 bases from J; bases unmatched to any gene: 26. This chain's CDR3 is CASSSLGSGRAQWQETLYF. CDR3 coding DNA: TGTGCCAGCAGCTCCTTGGGTAGCGGGAGGGCCCAATGGCAAGAGACCCTGTACTTC.

The chain has TRBV7-3 and TRBJ2-3, with unresolved D. Germline V lookup: CDR1 SGHTA, CDR2 FQGTGA. V lost 3 bases, J lost 7 bases, and 17 bases lay in between. The CDR3 has 15 residues. This CDR3 is CASSLIVGRTYTQYF. CDR3 in DNA: TGTGCCAGCAGCTTGATTGTAGGGCGCACGTATACGCAGTATTTT.